A selection of T cell receptor beta chains follows, all from one sample in a study of CD8+ T cells in alopecia areata. This table comes from immunoSEQ multiplex PCR, and its TCRdb copy is limited to in-frame clones, with some not included. The sample gives fewer than 150,000 clones, roughly four fifths of which show up once; more than 20% is in the top ten. Sequencing was performed on CD8+ T cells sorted from blood, taken at week 4, from a patient treated with tofacitinib. The receptors were gathered from a human donor with alopecia areata. Both conserved end residues are part of each CDR3. The order of the fields is V gene, J gene, clone size, D gene, CDR3 protein, CDR3 DNA. The D gene is left open where the match is weak. Size tells how often a clone was seen (once, few, many) or the class of an expanded clone, and some rows leave it out.

v_gene: TRBV5-5; j_gene: TRBJ2-7; abundance: NA; d_gene: TRBD1; CDR3aa: CASSSDRAREQYF; CDR3nt: TGTGCCAGCAGCTCGGACAGGGCACGCGAGCAGTACTTC
v_gene: TRBV4-1; j_gene: TRBJ1-2; abundance: NA; d_gene: TRBD1; CDR3aa: CASSQGQGSDYGYTF; CDR3nt: TGCGCCAGCAGCCAGGGACAGGGATCGGACTATGGCTACACCTTC
v_gene: TRBV29-1; j_gene: TRBJ2-4; abundance: few; d_gene: TRBD1; CDR3aa: CSVGVGTGGASIQYF; CDR3nt: TGCAGCGTCGGCGTAGGGACAGGGGGAGCGAGCATTCAGTACTTC
v_gene: TRBV4-3; j_gene: TRBJ1-2; abundance: NA; d_gene: NA; CDR3aa: CASSQDLTGSYGYTF; CDR3nt: TGCGCCAGCAGCCAAGATTTAACGGGGAGCTATGGCTACACCTTC
v_gene: TRBV7-8; j_gene: TRBJ2-1; abundance: NA; d_gene: NA; CDR3aa: CASSSLFGSYNEQFF; CDR3nt: TGTGCCAGCAGCTCCCTTTTCGGGTCCTACAATGAGCAGTTCTTC
v_gene: TRBV30; j_gene: TRBJ2-3; abundance: once; d_gene: TRBD2; CDR3aa: CAWSGLALTDTQYF; CDR3nt: TGTGCCTGGTCCGGACTAGCCCTGACAGATACGCAGTATTTT
v_gene: TRBV6-5; j_gene: TRBJ2-1; abundance: NA; d_gene: NA; CDR3aa: CASSYSGGGNEQFF; CDR3nt: TGTGCCAGCAGTTACTCGGGTGGGGGCAATGAGCAGTTCTTC
v_gene: TRBV4-3; j_gene: TRBJ2-3; abundance: NA; d_gene: TRBD2; CDR3aa: CASSQEGAGGPDGDTQYF; CDR3nt: TGCGCCAGCAGCCAAGAGGGGGCGGGGGGCCCCGATGGAGATACGCAGTATTTT
v_gene: TRBV28; j_gene: TRBJ2-7; abundance: once; d_gene: NA; CDR3aa: CATTRQGNYEQYF; CDR3nt: TGTGCCACCACGCGCCAGGGCAACTACGAGCAGTACTTC
v_gene: TRBV2; j_gene: TRBJ1-3; abundance: NA; d_gene: NA; CDR3aa: CASSEDLLGNTIYF; CDR3nt: TGTGCCAGCAGTGAAGATTTACTTGGAAACACCATATATTTT
v_gene: TRBV5-1; j_gene: TRBJ2-4; abundance: few; d_gene: NA; CDR3aa: CASSLGRGESDKNIQYF; CDR3nt: TGCGCCAGCAGCTTGGGAAGGGGCGAAAGTGATAAAAACATTCAGTACTTC
v_gene: TRBV30; j_gene: TRBJ2-7; abundance: once; d_gene: NA; CDR3aa: CAWSPFSISSYEQYF; CDR3nt: TGTGCCTGGAGTCCCTTTAGCATAAGCTCCTACGAGCAGTACTTC
v_gene: TRBV7-9; j_gene: TRBJ1-2; abundance: few; d_gene: NA; CDR3aa: CASSPTLAGGGYTF; CDR3nt: TGTGCCAGCAGCCCAACACTTGCGGGGGGCGGCTACACCTTC
v_gene: TRBV7-9; j_gene: TRBJ2-5; abundance: NA; d_gene: NA; CDR3aa: CASSFSGEETQYF; CDR3nt: TGTGCCAGCAGCTTTTCGGGGGAGGAGACCCAGTACTTC
v_gene: TRBV7-2; j_gene: TRBJ2-6; abundance: NA; d_gene: NA; CDR3aa: CASSLVWTGISGANVLTF; CDR3nt: TGTGCCAGCAGCTTAGTCTGGACGGGAATTTCTGGGGCCAACGTCCTGACTTTC
v_gene: TRBV7-2; j_gene: TRBJ2-3; abundance: NA; d_gene: NA; CDR3aa: CASSLRGGDRTDTQYF; CDR3nt: TGTGCCAGCAGCCTTCGAGGCGGGGACCGCACAGATACGCAGTATTTT
v_gene: TRBV29-1; j_gene: TRBJ1-1; abundance: NA; d_gene: NA; CDR3aa: CSVGADSPEAFF; CDR3nt: TGCAGCGTTGGGGCCGACTCACCTGAAGCTTTCTTT
v_gene: TRBV7-9; j_gene: TRBJ2-2; abundance: NA; d_gene: NA; CDR3aa: CASSPRQNTGELFF; CDR3nt: TGTGCCAGCAGCCCCCGACAGAACACCGGGGAGCTGTTTTTT
v_gene: TRBV6-6; j_gene: TRBJ2-1; abundance: NA; d_gene: TRBD1; CDR3aa: CATSETTGFEQFF; CDR3nt: TGTGCCACCAGTGAGACGACAGGGTTTGAGCAGTTCTTC
v_gene: TRBV15; j_gene: TRBJ2-2; abundance: NA; d_gene: TRBD1; CDR3aa: CATGGQGPRGELFF; CDR3nt: TGTGCCACCGGTGGACAGGGACCGAGAGGGGAGCTGTTTTTT
v_gene: TRBV19; j_gene: TRBJ2-7; abundance: NA; d_gene: NA; CDR3aa: CASSIGPSEQYF; CDR3nt: TGTGCCAGTAGTATTGGGCCGTCCGAGCAGTACTTC
v_gene: TRBV6-6; j_gene: TRBJ2-7; abundance: NA; d_gene: NA; CDR3aa: CASSQSYNEQYF; CDR3nt: TGTGCCAGCAGTCAGTCCTACAACGAGCAGTACTTC
v_gene: TRBV6-6; j_gene: TRBJ2-3; abundance: NA; d_gene: NA; CDR3aa: CASSWGGGTDTQYF; CDR3nt: TGTGCCAGCAGTTGGGGCGGGGGCACAGATACGCAGTATTTT
v_gene: TRBV4-1; j_gene: TRBJ1-5; abundance: NA; d_gene: NA; CDR3aa: CASSHEQGDSNQPQHF; CDR3nt: TGCGCCAGCAGCCACGAACAGGGTGACAGCAATCAGCCCCAGCATTTT
v_gene: TRBV7-9; j_gene: TRBJ2-7; abundance: NA; d_gene: NA; CDR3aa: CASSWRDKGVDEQYF; CDR3nt: TGTGCCAGCAGCTGGCGGGATAAAGGGGTGGACGAGCAGTACTTC
v_gene: TRBV5-1; j_gene: TRBJ2-5; abundance: few; d_gene: NA; CDR3aa: CASNDNLQETQYF; CDR3nt: TGCGCCAGCAACGACAATTTACAAGAGACCCAGTACTTC
v_gene: TRBV7-6; j_gene: TRBJ2-3; abundance: NA; d_gene: TRBD2; CDR3aa: CASTPGGGSTDTQYF; CDR3nt: TGTGCCAGCACCCCGGGGGGGGGAAGCACAGATACGCAGTATTTT
v_gene: TRBV11-2; j_gene: TRBJ2-3; abundance: NA; d_gene: NA; CDR3aa: CASTTQLNTQYF; CDR3nt: TGTGCCAGCACCACCCAACTGAATACGCAGTATTTT
v_gene: TRBV13; j_gene: TRBJ2-7; abundance: NA; d_gene: NA; CDR3aa: CASSLQGNEQYF; CDR3nt: TGTGCCAGCAGCTTACAGGGGAACGAGCAGTACTTC
v_gene: TRBV28; j_gene: TRBJ1-6; abundance: NA; d_gene: NA; CDR3aa: CASSLPLQEGSVEPLHF; CDR3nt: TGTGCCAGCAGTTTACCTCTTCAGGAGGGCTCCGTTGAACCCCTCCACTTT
v_gene: TRBV16; j_gene: TRBJ2-7; abundance: NA; d_gene: TRBD1; CDR3aa: CASSQSPTGSNYEQYF; CDR3nt: TGTGCCAGCAGCCAATCTCCGACAGGGAGTAACTACGAGCAGTACTTC
v_gene: TRBV12-5; j_gene: TRBJ1-2; abundance: NA; d_gene: TRBD1; CDR3aa: CASGPDRGYGYTF; CDR3nt: TGTGCTAGTGGACCGGACAGGGGCTATGGCTACACCTTC
v_gene: TRBV2; j_gene: TRBJ2-3; abundance: NA; d_gene: TRBD2; CDR3aa: CASSELGAGLTDTQYF; CDR3nt: TGTGCCAGCAGTGAGCTCGGCGCGGGACTAACAGATACGCAGTATTTT
v_gene: TRBV29-1; j_gene: TRBJ1-2; abundance: NA; d_gene: NA; CDR3aa: CSVESRKTGGYTF; CDR3nt: TGCAGCGTCGAATCTCGGAAGACGGGTGGCTACACCTTC
v_gene: TRBV29-1; j_gene: TRBJ2-1; abundance: NA; d_gene: TRBD2; CDR3aa: CSVEDRTRGSYNEQFF; CDR3nt: TGCAGCGTTGAAGATAGGACTAGAGGGTCCTACAATGAGCAGTTCTTC
v_gene: TRBV7-9; j_gene: TRBJ2-1; abundance: NA; d_gene: TRBD1; CDR3aa: CASRDRDLEQFF; CDR3nt: TGTGCCAGCAGGGACAGGGACCTTGAGCAGTTCTTC
v_gene: TRBV6-5; j_gene: TRBJ1-1; abundance: NA; d_gene: NA; CDR3aa: CASRYDTLNTEAFF; CDR3nt: TGTGCCAGCAGGTATGACACCTTGAACACTGAAGCTTTCTTT
v_gene: TRBV7-2; j_gene: TRBJ2-7; abundance: NA; d_gene: NA; CDR3aa: CASSSSGFYEQYF; CDR3nt: TGTGCCAGCAGCTCCTCCGGCTTCTACGAGCAGTACTTC
v_gene: TRBV5-1; j_gene: TRBJ1-2; abundance: NA; d_gene: TRBD1; CDR3aa: CASSLETGSGYTF; CDR3nt: TGCGCCAGCAGCTTGGAGACAGGGAGCGGCTACACCTTC
v_gene: TRBV4-2; j_gene: TRBJ1-1; abundance: NA; d_gene: NA; CDR3aa: CASSQAGAPEAFF; CDR3nt: TGTGCCAGCAGCCAAGCAGGGGCCCCTGAAGCTTTCTTT
v_gene: TRBV14; j_gene: TRBJ1-2; abundance: NA; d_gene: NA; CDR3aa: CASSPSAGPSYGYTF; CDR3nt: TGTGCCAGCAGTCCTTCCGCGGGACCGAGCTATGGCTACACCTTC
v_gene: TRBV29-1; j_gene: TRBJ2-2; abundance: NA; d_gene: TRBD2; CDR3aa: CSATTGGNTGELFF; CDR3nt: TGCAGCGCCACGACGGGGGGGAACACCGGGGAGCTGTTTTTT
v_gene: TRBV16; j_gene: TRBJ2-7; abundance: NA; d_gene: NA; CDR3aa: CASSQSQQVDYEQYF; CDR3nt: TGTGCCAGCAGCCAAAGTCAACAGGTAGACTACGAGCAGTACTTC
v_gene: TRBV7-8; j_gene: TRBJ1-2; abundance: once; d_gene: TRBD1; CDR3aa: CASSSPVGTGYGYTF; CDR3nt: TGTGCCAGCAGCTCCCCCGTCGGGACAGGGTATGGCTACACCTTC
v_gene: TRBV19; j_gene: TRBJ2-1; abundance: once; d_gene: NA; CDR3aa: CASSIGPNLSDEQFF; CDR3nt: TGTGCCAGTAGTATCGGTCCTAACCTTTCGGATGAGCAGTTCTTC
v_gene: TRBV30; j_gene: TRBJ1-4; abundance: NA; d_gene: TRBD1; CDR3aa: CAWSLGQGPEKLFF; CDR3nt: TGTGCCTGGAGTCTAGGACAGGGGCCAGAAAAACTGTTTTTT
v_gene: TRBV13; j_gene: TRBJ2-7; abundance: NA; d_gene: TRBD2; CDR3aa: CASSLRGLAGTSSYEQYF; CDR3nt: TGTGCCAGCAGCTTGCGCGGACTAGCGGGAACAAGCTCCTACGAGCAGTACTTC
v_gene: TRBV7-9; j_gene: TRBJ2-7; abundance: NA; d_gene: NA; CDR3aa: CASSPGLGGYEQYF; CDR3nt: TGTGCCAGCAGCCCGGGACTGGGGGGCTACGAGCAGTACTTC
v_gene: TRBV2; j_gene: TRBJ2-3; abundance: medium-sized; d_gene: NA; CDR3aa: CASSDWDGSTDTQYF; CDR3nt: TGTGCCAGCAGTGACTGGGACGGCAGCACAGATACGCAGTATTTT
v_gene: TRBV9; j_gene: TRBJ2-1; abundance: NA; d_gene: NA; CDR3aa: CASSAGTSPDEQFF; CDR3nt: TGTGCCAGCAGCGCCGGGACGTCTCCGGATGAGCAGTTCTTC
v_gene: TRBV13; j_gene: TRBJ1-3; abundance: NA; d_gene: NA; CDR3aa: CASSPSGEENTIYF; CDR3nt: TGTGCCAGCAGCCCCAGCGGGGAAGAAAACACCATATATTTT